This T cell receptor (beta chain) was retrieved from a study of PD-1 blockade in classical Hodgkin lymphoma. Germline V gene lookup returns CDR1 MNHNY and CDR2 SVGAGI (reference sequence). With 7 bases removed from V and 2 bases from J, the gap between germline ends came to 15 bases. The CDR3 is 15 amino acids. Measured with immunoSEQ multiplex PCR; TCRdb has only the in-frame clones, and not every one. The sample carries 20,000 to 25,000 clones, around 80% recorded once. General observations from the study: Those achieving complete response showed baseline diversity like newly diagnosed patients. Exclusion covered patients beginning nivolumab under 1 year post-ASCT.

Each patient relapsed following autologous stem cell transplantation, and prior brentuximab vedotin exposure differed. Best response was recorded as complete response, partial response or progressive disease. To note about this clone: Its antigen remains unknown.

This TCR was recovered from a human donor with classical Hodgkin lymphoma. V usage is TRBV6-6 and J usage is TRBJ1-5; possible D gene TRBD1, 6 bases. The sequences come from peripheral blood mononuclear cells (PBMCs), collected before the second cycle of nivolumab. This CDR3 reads CASIPQGIGNQPQHF. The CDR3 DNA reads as TGTGCCAGCATTCCCCAGGGGATCGGCAATCAGCCCCAGCATTTT.